A selection of T cell receptor beta chains follows, all from one sample in a study of OX40 agonist ivuxolimab in advanced cancers. The assay was immunoSEQ multiplex PCR, and TCRdb's table has in-frame clones only and misses some. The sample includes 23,000 or so clones, roughly 84% of them seen just once. Sequenced material: CD4+ or CD8+ T cells sorted from blood, taken in a trial of the OX40 agonist ivuxolimab. These receptor sequences come from an adult with an advanced solid tumor such as melanoma, head and neck, liver or kidney cancer. Both conserved end residues are part of each CDR3. The D gene is left open where the match is weak. A clone size is listed for some rows: how often the clone was seen (once, few, many), or a class if it is expanded.

clone_size j_call v_call d_call cdr3_aa cdr3_nt
- TRBJ2-7 TRBV6-6 TRBD2 CASFWGLAESYEQYF TGTGCCAGCTTTTGGGGACTAGCGGAATCCTACGAGCAGTACTTC
- TRBJ2-1 TRBV7-2 - CASSLSIGGAEQFF TGTGCCAGCAGCTTATCAATTGGTGGGGCTGAGCAGTTCTTC
- TRBJ2-5 TRBV7-9 TRBD1 CASSRDSQHQETQYF TGTGCCAGCAGCCGGGACAGCCAGCACCAAGAGACCCAGTACTTC
- TRBJ1-6 TRBV5-8 TRBD1 CASSSYAGTGRSPLHF TGTGCCAGCAGCTCCTATGCAGGGACAGGTCGTTCACCCCTCCACTTT
- TRBJ2-1 TRBV27 - CASSLTGPSYNEQFF TGTGCCAGCAGCCTAACGGGTCCCTCCTACAATGAGCAGTTCTTC
- TRBJ1-2 TRBV9 - CASSVKEGNYGYTF TGTGCCAGCAGCGTAAAGGAAGGCAACTATGGCTACACCTTC
- TRBJ1-1 TRBV11-2 - CASSLGRNTEAFF TGTGCCAGCAGCTTAGGTCGGAACACTGAAGCTTTCTTT
- TRBJ2-7 TRBV5-6 TRBD2 CASSVDPGTSGSYEQYF TGTGCCAGCAGCGTAGACCCCGGGACTAGCGGTTCCTACGAGCAGTACTTC
once TRBJ2-7 TRBV7-8 TRBD2 CASSTTHGTGGYEQYF TGTGCCAGCAGCACGACTCACGGGACGGGGGGGTACGAGCAGTACTTC
- TRBJ2-3 TRBV6-5 - CASIREDTQYF TGTGCCAGCATAAGGGAAGATACGCAGTATTTT
- TRBJ2-7 TRBV4-3 TRBD1 CASALTGTGLDEQYF TGCGCCAGCGCCTTGACCGGGACAGGGCTTGACGAGCAGTACTTC